Listed here are 17 T cell receptor beta chains from one sample, sequenced in a study of blood T cell repertoires in COVID-19. Clones were sequenced by immunoSEQ multiplex PCR, and TCRdb holds only the in-frame ones, with some missing. Found here are about 110,000 clones, over 60% of them singletons; the top ten hold 4% to 4.5%. The sequenced material came from peripheral blood. These receptors were collected from a man between 70 and 80 years old with acute or convalescent COVID-19.

The V gene is TRBV7-2, the J gene TRBJ2-1, with D possibly being TRBD2 (6 bases). V gave up 1 base and J gave up 7 bases, with 11 bases separating them. The CDR3 runs to 14 residues. Germline V gene lookup returns CDR1 SGHTA and CDR2 FQGNSA. Here the CDR3 reads CASSLVAGWNEQFF. The CDR3 DNA follows: TGTGCCAGCAGCTTAGTTGCGGGGTGGAATGAGCAGTTCTTC.

The chain is built from TRBV6-5 and TRBJ1-2; 8 nucleotides match TRBD1. This CDR3 contains 13 residues. Germline values: CDR1 MNHEY, CDR2 SVGAGI. The J segment lost 4 bases and the V segment lost 7 bases, leaving 5 bases of the junction unmatched. The CDR3 DNA reads as TGTGCCAGCACCCGAGACAGGGGCTATGGCTACACCTTC. This translates into CASTRDRGYGYTF.

The chain carries TRBV29-1 and TRBJ1-2; 8 bases agree with TRBD1. The junction had 15 bases not matched to a gene; V was cut back by 7 bases and J by 8 bases. CDR1 and CDR2 (germline): SQVTM, ANQGSEA. The CDR3 runs 14 residues. DNA for the CDR3: TGCAGCGGCACTACAGGACAGGGAGGACACGGCTACACCTTC. It is translated as CSGTTGQGGHGYTF.

The V gene is TRBV24-1, the J gene TRBJ1-5, with no clear D. This CDR3 is 15 amino acids long. V lost 9 bases and J lost 2, with 16 bases in between. From germline, CDR1 is KGHDR and CDR2 SFDVKD. The CDR3 loop reads CATVVRPTGNQPQHF. CDR3 coding DNA: TGTGCCACCGTTGTCAGGCCGACGGGCAATCAGCCCCAGCATTTT.

As DNA, the CDR3 is TGTGCCAGTAGTGAACGGAGGACCCAGTACTTC. Its translation is CASSERRTQYF. The gene calls are TRBV19 and TRBJ2-5; the D is unclear. This CDR3 comprises 11 residues. Trimming shortened V by 5 bases and J by 7 bases, and 8 bases separated the two germline ends. The V gene's germline CDR1 is LNHDA and CDR2 SQIVND (reference sequence).

This clone was seen once. The chain couples TRBV9 to TRBJ2-2; unclear D gene. The V and J ends lost 0 bases and 0 bases respectively, with 6 bases between them. The CDR3 sequence is 15 residues long. CDR1 and CDR2 (germline): SGDLS, YYNGEE. The CDR3 region is CASSVEASNTGELFF. The CDR3 DNA follows: TGTGCCAGCAGCGTAGAAGCCTCGAACACCGGGGAGCTGTTTTTT. Full variable domain (missing parts from reference TRBV9 and TRBJ2-2): DSGVTQTPKHLITATGQRVTLRCSPRSGDLSVYWYQQSLDQGLQFLIQYYNGEERAKGNILERFSAQQFPDLHSELNLSSLELGDSALYFCASSVEASNTGELFFGEGSRLTVL.

The chain joins TRBV7-2 to TRBJ2-2; weak D call: TRBD2 (6 bases). V was clipped by 1 base and J by 6 bases, with 9 bases between them. The CDR3 contains 14 residues. Germline V CDR1 and CDR2: SGHTA, FQGNSA. The chain's CDR3 is CASSLGLDPGELFF. CDR3 coding DNA: TGTGCCAGCAGCTTAGGACTAGACCCCGGGGAGCTGTTTTTT.

This chain uses TRBV27 with TRBJ1-2; D possibly corresponds to TRBD1 (5 bases). The V end was cut by 6 bases, the J end by 4 bases, with 15 bases between. CDR3 length: 14 residues. The germline CDR1 and CDR2 sequences are MNHEY and SMNVEV (reference sequence). The CDR3 loop is CASSPTGDGYGYTF. The DNA for the CDR3 is TGTGCCAGCAGCCCCACAGGAGATGGCTATGGCTACACCTTC.

This clone has more than one count but fewer than ten. The V gene is TRBV7-3, the J gene TRBJ2-2; D is possibly TRBD1 (6 bases). The CDR3 totals 14 residues. Trimming shortened V by 5 bases and J by 3 bases, and 10 bases separated the two germline ends. Germline V gives CDR1 SGHTA, CDR2 FQGTGA. CDR3 residues: CASSRGMDTGELFF. CDR3 nucleotides: TGTGCCAGCAGCAGGGGGATGGACACCGGGGAGCTGTTTTTT.

V gene TRBV6-5 combines with J gene TRBJ1-2, with TRBD1 identical over 9 bases. V trimming: 0 bases; J trimming: 6 bases; junction bases outside the gene matches: 5. The V gene's germline CDR1 is MNHEY and CDR2 SVGAGI. The CDR3 is made up of 15 amino acids. The CDR3 loop is CASSYSTGGADGYTF. CDR3 in DNA: TGTGCCAGCAGTTACTCTACAGGGGGCGCGGATGGCTACACCTTC.

The sample holds a few counts of this clone. The V and J genes are TRBV21-1 and TRBJ2-2; TRBD1 reflects the table's D call only, with no check against the DNA. TRBV21-1 is a documented pseudogene. The CDR3 totals 16 residues. The CDR3, as DNA: TGTGCCAGCAGCAAAAAAGGACAGGGGGCCACCGGGGAGCTGTTTTTT. Protein sequence: CASSKKGQGATGELFF.

The genes are TRBV24-1 and TRBJ2-1; TRBD2 is a possible D gene (5 bases). The CDR3 sequence is 18 residues long. CDR1 is KGHDR and CDR2 is SFDVKD in the germline V gene. V lost 3 bases and J 1 base, leaving 18 bases between the germline ends. The CDR3 sequence: CATSDPRPDSPSYNEQFF. The CDR3 coding sequence is TGTGCCACCAGTGATCCCAGACCGGACTCCCCTTCCTACAATGAGCAGTTCTTC.

V usage is TRBV5-1 and J usage is TRBJ2-2; possibly TRBD2 for D (5 bases). With 7 bases removed from V and 4 bases from J, the gap between germline ends came to 14 bases. The CDR3 extends over 14 amino acids. The germline V gene has CDR1 SGHRS and CDR2 YFSETQ. The CDR3 coding sequence is TGCGCCAGCCTGAACGAGGGTGGCACCGGGGAGCTGTTTTTT. Protein sequence: CASLNEGGTGELFF.

This rearrangement joins TRBV7-9 to TRBJ2-5; 7 nucleotides align to TRBD1. The CDR3 runs to 14 residues. Trimming removed 5 bases from V and 2 bases from J; junction bases left unmatched: 5. CDR1 is SEHNR and CDR2 is FQNEAQ in the germline V gene (reference sequence). CDR3 loop: CASSTGTAQETQYF. CDR3 in DNA: TGTGCCAGCAGCACGGGGACAGCTCAAGAGACCCAGTACTTC.

V and J are TRBV6-2 or TRBV6-3 and TRBJ2-3; 8 bases fit TRBD2. The trim removed 2 bases at V and 2 bases at J, leaving 3 bases unmatched. Germline CDR1 is MNHEY and CDR2 is SVGEGT. CDR3 length equals 15 residues. The CDR3 bases are TGTGCCAGCAGTTACAGCGGGGGAAACACAGATACGCAGTATTTT. Encoded protein: CASSYSGGNTDTQYF.

The chain joins TRBV4-3 to TRBJ1-1, with 8 bases that match TRBD1. This CDR3 is 17 amino acids long. Germline CDR1 LGHNA, CDR2 YSLEER. V gave up 1 base and J gave up 3 bases; unmatched junction bases: 10. The DNA for the CDR3 is TGCGCCAGCAGCCAAGGGCCAGGGGGCGATGGGGACACTGAAGCTTTCTTT. This gives the protein CASSQGPGGDGDTEAFF.

The rearrangement links TRBV6-5 to TRBJ1-1; D not resolved. Per germline, CDR1 MNHEY and CDR2 SVGAGI. The length of the CDR3 is 14 residues. The ends were cut back, 6 bases at V and 1 base at J, with 12 bases in the middle. For the CDR3, the DNA is TGTGCCAGCAGCCCGAGAAGAGGGAACACTGAAGCTTTCTTT. This codes for CASSPRRGNTEAFF.